A selection of T cell receptor beta chains follows, all from one sample in a study of blood T cells in healthy people across ages. TCRdb reprocessed the 5' RACE reads with MiXCR, giving one entry per CDR3 protein. The data hold 780,000 or so distinct CDR3 sequences, with 56% observed a single time. The sequenced sample consisted of blood. Source of these receptors: a man in his forties in good health. CDR3s include the opening cysteine and the closing phenylalanine or tryptophan. The order of the fields is D gene, CDR3 length, clone size, V gene, J gene, CDR3 protein, CDR3 DNA. A D gene is named only where the DNA matches it firmly. Size is stated for part of the rows, as once, few or many counts, or as a class when the clone is expanded.

>.|19|.|TRBV9|TRBJ2-3
CASSPRWNSKSGNTDTQYF
TGTGCCAGCAGCCCAAGATGGAACTCCAAGTCGGGGAACACAGATACGCAGTATTTT
>TRBD2|18|few|TRBV28|TRBJ2-2
CASSPLGLAGVNTGELFF
TGTGCCAGCAGTCCCCTAGGACTAGCGGGGGTTAACACCGGGGAGCTGTTTTTT
>.|11|.|TRBV2|TRBJ2-5
CASSVREAQYF
TGTGCCAGCAGTGTTCGAGAGGCCCAGTACTTC
>.|13|.|TRBV6-2/TRBV6-3|TRBJ2-7
CASKRDPISEQYF
TGTGCCAGCAAAAGGGACCCTATTTCCGAGCAGTACTTC
>.|17|.|TRBV7-2|TRBJ2-7
CASSFRISVGLFNEQYF
TGTGCCAGCAGCTTTAGGATCTCGGTTGGTCTTTTTAACGAGCAGTACTTC
>.|15|.|TRBV4-2|TRBJ2-3
CANSPSERALDTQYF
TGTGCCAACAGCCCATCGGAGCGGGCTCTGGATACGCAGTATTTT
>.|13|.|TRBV6-6|TRBJ2-1
CASNTLAYNEQFF
TGTGCCAGCAATACGCTAGCATACAATGAGCAGTTCTTC
>.|14|once|TRBV6-2/TRBV6-3|TRBJ2-5
CASILAAAQETQYF
TGTGCCAGCATCCTCGCCGCAGCTCAAGAGACCCAGTACTTC
>.|17|.|TRBV15|TRBJ2-5
CATSRAGTGGYQETQYF
TGTGCCACCAGCAGAGCCGGGACTGGAGGGTACCAAGAGACCCAGTACTTC
>TRBD1|15|.|TRBV6-1|TRBJ2-5
CASSDQTGGIDEQYF
TGTGCCAGCAGTGACCAGACAGGGGGGATTGATGAGCAGTACTTC
>.|13|.|TRBV28|TRBJ1-4
CASSSTGDEKLFF
TGTGCCAGCAGTTCGACAGGAGACGAAAAACTGTTTTTT
>TRBD2|14|.|TRBV28|TRBJ2-5
CASSETSGRETQYF
TGTGCCAGCAGTGAGACTAGCGGGAGGGAGACCCAGTACTTC
>.|16|.|TRBV24-1|TRBJ2-1
CATSDPGGWSYNEQFF
TGTGCCACCAGTGATCCGGGGGGCTGGTCCTACAATGAGCAGTTCTTC
>.|11|once|TRBV29-1|TRBJ2-1
CSGDSYNEQFF
TGCAGCGGAGACTCCTACAATGAGCAGTTCTTC
>TRBD2|20|.|TRBV20-1|TRBJ2-5
CSAHRPQTGGLAGVANEQYF
TGCAGTGCTCATCGTCCACAAACGGGGGGACTAGCGGGAGTAGCGAATGAGCAGTACTTC
>.|12|.|TRBV9|TRBJ2-1
CASSGEGTQQFF
TGTGCCAGCAGCGGAGAGGGAACACAACAGTTCTTC
>TRBD1|14|.|TRBV20-1|TRBJ2-2
CSALRQGAVGELFF
TGCAGTGCGCTCCGACAGGGGGCTGTCGGGGAGCTGTTTTTT
>.|18|.|TRBV27|TRBJ2-3
CASSLMRIAKTSTDTQYF
TGTGCCAGCAGTTTGATGAGGATCGCTAAAACTAGCACAGATACGCAGTATTTT
>.|14|few|TRBV21-1|TRBJ1-2
CASSKVRPVHGYTF
TGTGCCAGCAGCAAAGTTAGACCTGTACATGGCTACACCTTC
>.|16|few|TRBV5-1|TRBJ2-2
CASSLDGAVNTGELFF
TGCGCCAGCAGCTTGGACGGGGCCGTGAACACCGGGGAGCTGTTTTTT
>.|13|.|TRBV12-3/TRBV12-4|TRBJ2-7
CASKGTSAYEQYF
TGTGCCAGCAAAGGAACCTCGGCCTACGAGCAGTACTTC
>TRBD1|15|.|TRBV7-3|TRBJ2-5
CASSLRQGVGETQYF
TGTGCCAGCAGCCTAAGACAGGGGGTGGGAGAGACCCAGTACTTC
>.|16|.|TRBV6-2/TRBV6-3|TRBJ1-1
CASSYAPEDLNTEAFF
TGTGCCAGCAGTTACGCCCCGGAGGACCTAAACACTGAAGCTTTCTTT